The present TCR beta chain was sequenced within a study of tumor-infiltrating lymphocytes in primary liver carcinoma. A constant-region primer served to make TCR beta cDNA from approximately 490 ng total RNA. Slightly modified ARM-PCR with three nested multiplex PCR rounds yielded TCR beta libraries. TCRdb re-called the multiplex PCR reads through MiXCR, storing one row per CDR3 protein. The sample carries roughly 120,000 distinct CDR3 sequences, 64% recorded once. The roughly 19-32 mg bulk tissue piece was not sorted before simultaneous RNA and DNA extraction. Collection of samples drew on five separate regions of each tumor. With respect to this clonotype: A much larger clone lies one base from this, so it may be a read error.

The sequence came from a woman in her fifties or sixties with primary liver carcinoma and hepatitis B virus infection. The sequenced material came from liver tumor tissue from sampling region 3. As to subset: tumor region T3, left-lateral pole.

DNA of the CDR3: TGCGCCAGCAGCTTATCTACAAGTGATGCGCCCAAAAACATTCAGTACTTC. Protein sequence: CASSLSTSDAPKNIQYF. The rearrangement uses TRBV5-1 and TRBJ2-4; D is uncertain. The CDR3 consists of 17 residues. CDR1 and CDR2 from the germline V gene are SGHRS and YFSETQ. The V and J ends lost 2 bases and 2 bases respectively, with 17 bases between them.